These T cell receptor beta chains were read from a single sample in a study of beta chain features in type 1 diabetes. The repertoire was sequenced with immunoSEQ multiplex PCR; TCRdb's copy has only in-frame clones and lacks some. The top ten clones hold over 0.45% of a sample with some 350,000 clones, over 8.5% of them seen once. The sample taken for sequencing was central memory CD4+ T cells from blood. Source of these receptors: a man younger than 45 with type 1 diabetes. Each CDR3 is given with its conserved first and last residue. Fields, in order: CDR3 DNA, CDR3 protein, J gene, clone size, V gene, D gene. D genes are given only for firm matches. Clone size appears in some rows only: once, few, many, or a class for an expanded clone.

CDR3 DNA: TGTGCCAGCAGCCTCTTCATCGGGCAGGGTGACGAGCAGTACTTC
CDR3 protein: CASSLFIGQGDEQYF
J gene: TRBJ2-7
clone size: -
V gene: TRBV5-6
D gene: -

CDR3 DNA: TGTGCCAGCAGTTTAGGCGGGAGAACAGATACGCAGTATTTT
CDR3 protein: CASSLGGRTDTQYF
J gene: TRBJ2-3
clone size: few
V gene: TRBV28
D gene: TRBD2

CDR3 DNA: TGCGCCAGCAGCTTGGGTCAACACACTGAAGCTTTCTTT
CDR3 protein: CASSLGQHTEAFF
J gene: TRBJ1-1
clone size: few
V gene: TRBV5-1
D gene: -

CDR3 DNA: TGTGCCTGGAGTTGGGACGGCGGGGTCACTGAAGCTTTCTTT
CDR3 protein: CAWSWDGGVTEAFF
J gene: TRBJ1-1
clone size: -
V gene: TRBV30
D gene: -

CDR3 DNA: TGTGCCAGCGGGCGGGAGACCTACGAGCAGTACTTC
CDR3 protein: CASGRETYEQYF
J gene: TRBJ2-7
clone size: once
V gene: TRBV7-4
D gene: TRBD2

CDR3 DNA: TGTGCCAGCGAGCCGGGAGGGCCTGTGGCAGATACGCAGTATTTT
CDR3 protein: CASEPGGPVADTQYF
J gene: TRBJ2-3
clone size: few
V gene: TRBV6-1
D gene: TRBD2

CDR3 DNA: TGCGCCAGCAGCACGGACACATTTAACTATGGCTACACCTTC
CDR3 protein: CASSTDTFNYGYTF
J gene: TRBJ1-2
clone size: -
V gene: TRBV5-1
D gene: -

CDR3 DNA: TGCGCCAGCAGCTATGGGGGACAGGGGACAGATACGCAGTATTTT
CDR3 protein: CASSYGGQGTDTQYF
J gene: TRBJ2-3
clone size: few
V gene: TRBV5-1
D gene: TRBD1

CDR3 DNA: TGCGCCAGCAGCATTGGACAGGGAGTCGATACGCAGTATTTT
CDR3 protein: CASSIGQGVDTQYF
J gene: TRBJ2-3
clone size: -
V gene: TRBV5-1
D gene: TRBD1

CDR3 DNA: TGTGCCACCCGGGGGTCTAGCGGGGGATACAATGAGCAGTTCTTC
CDR3 protein: CATRGSSGGYNEQFF
J gene: TRBJ2-1
clone size: few
V gene: TRBV10-3
D gene: TRBD2

CDR3 DNA: TGTGCCAGCAGACAAGGACTAGCGACCGAGCAGTACTTC
CDR3 protein: CASRQGLATEQYF
J gene: TRBJ2-7
clone size: few
V gene: TRBV7-9
D gene: TRBD2

CDR3 DNA: TGTGCCAGCAGCGTAGCGGACAGGGACTACGAGCAGTACTTC
CDR3 protein: CASSVADRDYEQYF
J gene: TRBJ2-7
clone size: -
V gene: TRBV9
D gene: TRBD1

CDR3 DNA: TGTGCCAGCAGCCGAGATCAAGAGACCCAGTACTTC
CDR3 protein: CASSRDQETQYF
J gene: TRBJ2-5
clone size: many
V gene: TRBV4-2
D gene: -

CDR3 DNA: TGTGCCAGCAGCGTTAGTGTAGAAGCTTTCTTT
CDR3 protein: CASSVSVEAFF
J gene: TRBJ1-1
clone size: -
V gene: TRBV6-1
D gene: -

CDR3 DNA: TGTGCCAGCCGGCCGGGACAGGGTACCTCTGGGGCCAACGTCCTGACTTTC
CDR3 protein: CASRPGQGTSGANVLTF
J gene: TRBJ2-6
clone size: few
V gene: TRBV28
D gene: TRBD1

CDR3 DNA: TGTGCCAGCACCATATACAATGAGCAGTTCTTC
CDR3 protein: CASTIYNEQFF
J gene: TRBJ2-1
clone size: few
V gene: TRBV7-2
D gene: -

CDR3 DNA: TGTGCCAGCTCACCACGACAAACGGGGACAGATACGCAGTATTTT
CDR3 protein: CASSPRQTGTDTQYF
J gene: TRBJ2-3
clone size: many
V gene: TRBV18
D gene: -

CDR3 DNA: TGTGCCAGCAGCCGCGCTTTGGTAGCGAACACCGGGGAGCTGTTTTTT
CDR3 protein: CASSRALVANTGELFF
J gene: TRBJ2-2
clone size: few
V gene: TRBV28
D gene: -

CDR3 DNA: TGTGCCAGCAGCCTAACGGAACCTTTTAACACCGGGGAGCTGTTTTTT
CDR3 protein: CASSLTEPFNTGELFF
J gene: TRBJ2-2
clone size: few
V gene: TRBV11-3
D gene: -

CDR3 DNA: TGTGCCAGCAGCGTTGCGTTTGGGGCCTACAATGAGCAGTTCTTC
CDR3 protein: CASSVAFGAYNEQFF
J gene: TRBJ2-1
clone size: -
V gene: TRBV7-2
D gene: -

CDR3 DNA: TGTGCCAGCTTAAAACCAGGGGCCTATGAAGCTTTCTTT
CDR3 protein: CASLKPGAYEAFF
J gene: TRBJ1-1
clone size: many
V gene: TRBV28
D gene: -

CDR3 DNA: TGTGCCAGCAGTAATAAAAAGGGGCAGCCCCAGCATTTT
CDR3 protein: CASSNKKGQPQHF
J gene: TRBJ1-5
clone size: many
V gene: TRBV6-5
D gene: -

CDR3 DNA: TGTGCCAGCAGCGTTGAGGAGACCCAGTACTTC
CDR3 protein: CASSVEETQYF
J gene: TRBJ2-5
clone size: many
V gene: TRBV6-5
D gene: -

CDR3 DNA: TGCGCCAGCAGCGAGGGGTCCGGGACCTACAATGAGCAGTTCTTC
CDR3 protein: CASSEGSGTYNEQFF
J gene: TRBJ2-1
clone size: -
V gene: TRBV5-1
D gene: -

CDR3 DNA: TGTGCCAGCAGCCAGGGCCTCGTCGGGACCACTGAAGCTTTCTTT
CDR3 protein: CASSQGLVGTTEAFF
J gene: TRBJ1-1
clone size: few
V gene: TRBV2
D gene: -

CDR3 DNA: TGTGCCAGTTTTAGCGGGGCCGAAGAGACCCAGTACTTC
CDR3 protein: CASFSGAEETQYF
J gene: TRBJ2-5
clone size: few
V gene: TRBV6-5
D gene: TRBD2

CDR3 DNA: TGTGCCAGCAGTCCGTCGGGACAGGGGGTCGTTAATGAAAAACTGTTTTTT
CDR3 protein: CASSPSGQGVVNEKLFF
J gene: TRBJ1-4
clone size: few
V gene: TRBV7-2
D gene: TRBD1

CDR3 DNA: TGTGCCAGCAGGGGGTTTCAGTACAATGAGCAGTTCTTC
CDR3 protein: CASRGFQYNEQFF
J gene: TRBJ2-1
clone size: few
V gene: TRBV2
D gene: -

CDR3 DNA: TGTGCCAGCAGCTTAGCTGAAGAAGAGACCCAGTACTTC
CDR3 protein: CASSLAEEETQYF
J gene: TRBJ2-5
clone size: -
V gene: TRBV11-3
D gene: -

CDR3 DNA: TGTGCCAGCAGCTTGACAGGGGGTACCTCCGAGGACGAGCAGTACTTC
CDR3 protein: CASSLTGGTSEDEQYF
J gene: TRBJ2-7
clone size: -
V gene: TRBV5-4
D gene: TRBD1

CDR3 DNA: TGTGCCAGCAGTCGGCAAGGTGGTTACTTGGGCTACGAGCAGTACTTC
CDR3 protein: CASSRQGGYLGYEQYF
J gene: TRBJ2-7
clone size: few
V gene: TRBV5-6
D gene: -

CDR3 DNA: TGTGCCAGCAGCTTAGCGTCAAGCGGGAGTAGCACAGATACGCAGTATTTT
CDR3 protein: CASSLASSGSSTDTQYF
J gene: TRBJ2-3
clone size: -
V gene: TRBV7-6
D gene: TRBD2

CDR3 DNA: TGTGCCAGCAGCTTAGGAGCTAGCGGCTTCACAGATACGCAGTATTTT
CDR3 protein: CASSLGASGFTDTQYF
J gene: TRBJ2-3
clone size: once
V gene: TRBV7-8
D gene: TRBD2

CDR3 DNA: TGTGCCAGCAGTTTATACACTGAAGCTTTCTTT
CDR3 protein: CASSLYTEAFF
J gene: TRBJ1-1
clone size: few
V gene: TRBV28
D gene: -

CDR3 DNA: TGTGCCAGTATCGACCAAAACACAGATACGCAGTATTTT
CDR3 protein: CASIDQNTDTQYF
J gene: TRBJ2-3
clone size: -
V gene: TRBV19
D gene: -

CDR3 DNA: TGTGCCAGCAGCGTAAACACTGCAACTAATGAAAAACTGTTTTTT
CDR3 protein: CASSVNTATNEKLFF
J gene: TRBJ1-4
clone size: -
V gene: TRBV4-2
D gene: -

CDR3 DNA: TGTGCCATCAGGAACCCTCTAGCGACGACCTACGAGCAGTACTTC
CDR3 protein: CAIRNPLATTYEQYF
J gene: TRBJ2-7
clone size: -
V gene: TRBV6-6
D gene: -

CDR3 DNA: TGCGCCAGCAGCCCCAAAGTCTATGGCTACACCTTC
CDR3 protein: CASSPKVYGYTF
J gene: TRBJ1-2
clone size: -
V gene: TRBV23-1
D gene: -

CDR3 DNA: TGTGCCAGCAGTTTATTCAGCGGGAGCAATGAGCAGTTCTTC
CDR3 protein: CASSLFSGSNEQFF
J gene: TRBJ2-1
clone size: many
V gene: TRBV7-9
D gene: TRBD2

CDR3 DNA: TGTGCCAGCAGCTTAGTTTGGGGGGGCCAAGAGACCCAGTACTTC
CDR3 protein: CASSLVWGGQETQYF
J gene: TRBJ2-5
clone size: -
V gene: TRBV7-2
D gene: TRBD2

CDR3 DNA: TGTGCCAGCAGGCCCACGTCGGGGACCCAGTACTTC
CDR3 protein: CASRPTSGTQYF
J gene: TRBJ2-5
clone size: few
V gene: TRBV6-1
D gene: -

CDR3 DNA: TGTGCCAGCAGCTTAGTGGTGCGGGGTTCCGGGGAGCTGTTTTTT
CDR3 protein: CASSLVVRGSGELFF
J gene: TRBJ2-2
clone size: few
V gene: TRBV11-3
D gene: -

CDR3 DNA: TGTGCCAGTGGGTCGGGACAGGGGGACTATGGCTACACCTTC
CDR3 protein: CASGSGQGDYGYTF
J gene: TRBJ1-2
clone size: -
V gene: TRBV28
D gene: TRBD1

CDR3 DNA: TGTGCCAGCAGTTACCGTCCAGAGACTAACTATGGCTACACCTTC
CDR3 protein: CASSYRPETNYGYTF
J gene: TRBJ1-2
clone size: -
V gene: TRBV6-5
D gene: -

CDR3 DNA: TGTGCCAGCAGCTACAGGGGTGAGACCCAGTACTTC
CDR3 protein: CASSYRGETQYF
J gene: TRBJ2-5
clone size: -
V gene: TRBV5-4
D gene: TRBD1

CDR3 DNA: TGTGCCACCAGCGTCCGACAGGGCGAGACCCAGTACTTC
CDR3 protein: CATSVRQGETQYF
J gene: TRBJ2-5
clone size: -
V gene: TRBV15
D gene: TRBD1

CDR3 DNA: TGTGCCAGCTCGGCGCAGGGGTATGAGCAGTTCTTC
CDR3 protein: CASSAQGYEQFF
J gene: TRBJ2-1
clone size: few
V gene: TRBV6-4
D gene: -

CDR3 DNA: TGTGCCAGCAGCGTACAGGCTACCAACACCGGGGAGCTGTTTTTT
CDR3 protein: CASSVQATNTGELFF
J gene: TRBJ2-2
clone size: -
V gene: TRBV9
D gene: -

CDR3 DNA: TGCGCCAGCAGCCCGGGGGGCAGGGGGCTTGTGCTGTTTTTT
CDR3 protein: CASSPGGRGLVLFF
J gene: TRBJ2-2
clone size: many
V gene: TRBV5-1
D gene: -

CDR3 DNA: TGTGCCAGCACTGGTGGACAGGGGTACTATGGCTACACCTTC
CDR3 protein: CASTGGQGYYGYTF
J gene: TRBJ1-2
clone size: few
V gene: TRBV25-1
D gene: TRBD1